This T cell receptor (beta chain) is from a study of cytomegalovirus exposure and HLA in healthy donors. The PCR employed 60 Vbeta primers together with 13 Jbeta primers. TCRdb's table, derived via immunoSEQ multiplex PCR, lists solely in-frame clones and lacks some. The sample yields approximately 200,000 clones, around 81% seen once. There are 15 residues in the CDR3. V was clipped by 5 bases and J by 8 bases; unmatched bases: 7. Germline values: CDR1 SEHNR, CDR2 FQNEAQ (reference sequence). The sequence was obtained from a man aged 25-40 years in good health and CMV-seronegative. The chain combines TRBV7-9 with TRBJ2-1, with 12 bases aligning to TRBD1. What was sequenced was PBMCs. CDR3 region: CASSPYGTGGDEQFF. CDR3 bases: TGTGCCAGCAGCCCGTATGGGACAGGGGGCGATGAGCAGTTCTTC. Combining the CDR3 with reference TRBV7-9 and TRBJ2-1 gives the whole variable domain DTGVSQNPRHKITKRGQNVTFRCDPISEHNRLYWYRQTLGQGPEFLTYFQNEAQLEKSRLLSDRFSAERPKGSFSTLEIQRTEQGDSAMYLCASSPYGTGGDEQFFGPGTRLTVL.